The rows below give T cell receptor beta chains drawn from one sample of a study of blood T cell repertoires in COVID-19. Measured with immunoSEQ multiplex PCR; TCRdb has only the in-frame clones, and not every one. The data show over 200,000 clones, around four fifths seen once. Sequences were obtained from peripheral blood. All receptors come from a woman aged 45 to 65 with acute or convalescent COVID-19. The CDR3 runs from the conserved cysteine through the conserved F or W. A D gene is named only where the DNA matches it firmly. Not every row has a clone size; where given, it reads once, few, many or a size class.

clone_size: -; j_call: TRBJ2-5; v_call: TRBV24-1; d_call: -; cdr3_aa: CATSDSPGKGLKETQYF
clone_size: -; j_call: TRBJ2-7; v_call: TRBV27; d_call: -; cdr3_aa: CASSRQGPYEQYF
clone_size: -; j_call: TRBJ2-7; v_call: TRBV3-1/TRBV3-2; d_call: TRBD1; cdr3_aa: CASSQIGRGHDEQYF
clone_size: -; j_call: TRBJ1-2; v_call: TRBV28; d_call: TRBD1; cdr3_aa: CASRSFTGGMEGYTF
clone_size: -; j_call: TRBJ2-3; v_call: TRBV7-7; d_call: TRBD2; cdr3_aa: CASSRGVPSTDTQYF
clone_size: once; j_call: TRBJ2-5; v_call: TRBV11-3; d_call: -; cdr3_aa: CASSLDQKTQYF
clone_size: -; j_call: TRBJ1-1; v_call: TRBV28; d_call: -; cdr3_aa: CASSPGFNTEAFF
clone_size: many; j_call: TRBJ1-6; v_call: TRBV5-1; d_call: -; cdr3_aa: CASSLAGRGSPLHF
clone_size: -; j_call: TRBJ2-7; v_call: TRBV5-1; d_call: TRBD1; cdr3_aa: CASSPDRFSSYEQYF
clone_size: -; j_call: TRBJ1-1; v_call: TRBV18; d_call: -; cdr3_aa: CASSPRQPQLMNTEAFF
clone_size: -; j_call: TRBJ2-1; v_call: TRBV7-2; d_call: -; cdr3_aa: CASSTTGTFNYNEQFF
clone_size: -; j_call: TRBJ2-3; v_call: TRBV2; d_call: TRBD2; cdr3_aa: CASSVRTSGRDTQYF
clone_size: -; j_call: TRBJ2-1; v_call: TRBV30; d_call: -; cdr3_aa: CAWSVPPRGNEQFF
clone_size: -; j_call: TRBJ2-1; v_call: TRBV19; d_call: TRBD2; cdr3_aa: CASSISGGPLNEQFF
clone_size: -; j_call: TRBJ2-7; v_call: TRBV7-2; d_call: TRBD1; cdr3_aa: CASSLAPTGSYEQYF
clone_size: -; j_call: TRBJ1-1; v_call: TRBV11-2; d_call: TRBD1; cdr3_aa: CASSLGTANTEAFF
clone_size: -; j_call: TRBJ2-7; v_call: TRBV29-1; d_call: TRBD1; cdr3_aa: CSAAPGQGATYEQYF
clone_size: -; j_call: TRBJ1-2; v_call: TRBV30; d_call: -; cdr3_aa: CAWSPGGPANYGYTF
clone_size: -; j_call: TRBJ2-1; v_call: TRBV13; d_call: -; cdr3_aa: CASSSDTKQFF
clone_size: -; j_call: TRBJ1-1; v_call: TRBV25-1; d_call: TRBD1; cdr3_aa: CASNPPPRQGMNTEAFF
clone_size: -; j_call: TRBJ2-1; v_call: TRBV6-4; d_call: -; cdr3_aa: CASSDFVGRSYNEQFF
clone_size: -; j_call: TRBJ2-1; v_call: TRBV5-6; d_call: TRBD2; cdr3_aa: CASSQTPAGGAYNEQFF
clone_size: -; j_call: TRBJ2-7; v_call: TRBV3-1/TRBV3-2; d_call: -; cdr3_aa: CASSPTGLAYEQYF
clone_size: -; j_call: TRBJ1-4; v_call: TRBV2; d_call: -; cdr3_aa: CATRQSATNEKLFF
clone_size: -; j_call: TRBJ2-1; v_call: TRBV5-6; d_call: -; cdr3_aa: CASSLEEDEQFF
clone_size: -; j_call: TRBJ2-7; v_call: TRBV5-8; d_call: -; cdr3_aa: CASSFGGRDEQYF
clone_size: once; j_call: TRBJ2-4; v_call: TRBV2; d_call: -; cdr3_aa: CAGSQANIQYF
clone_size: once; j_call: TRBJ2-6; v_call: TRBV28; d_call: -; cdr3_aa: CASSLKGSGANVLTF
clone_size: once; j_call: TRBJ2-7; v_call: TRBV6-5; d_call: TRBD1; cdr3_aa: CASRRTGAYEQYF
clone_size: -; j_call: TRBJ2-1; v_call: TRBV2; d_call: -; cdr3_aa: CASSERNEQFF